This TCR beta chain was sequenced for a study of T cell repertoires in cytomegalovirus infection (dated 2019 in TCRdb). Broadly, across the study: Alongside well-studied HLA-B-restricted epitopes, the peptide stimulations were aimed at recently identified HLA-C-restricted CMV epitopes, whose presentation resists viral immunomodulation. Because public TCR beta signatures pointed to carriage of CMV infection together with the matching HLA type, the HLA type of each donor mattered for the analysis. Summary of the overall study and its limitations: In both this cohort and an independent roughly 400-donor cohort, the cumulative frequency of public TCR beta family members distinguished carriers of CMV infection plus the relevant HLA type. The ex vivo response was dominated by HLA-C-restricted CMV-specific TCR beta clonotypes, and the single most frequent clonotype in two of eight donors was supplied by these HLA-C-restricted clonotypes.

The instrument was an Illumina HiSeq 1500. Through fastp at Q25 and MiXCR, TCRdb rebuilt clones from the public reads, retaining in-frame beta chains. CDR3 protein duplicates are merged, each entry listing the most common genes and DNA. The sample table shows about 470,000 distinct CDR3 sequences, and about 44% are seen once. The ten largest clones represent around 45% of the sample. The treatment or condition label here, explained by the study, means: in vitro stimulation with specific CMV peptide epitopes to enrich CMV-specific T cells. As for this clonotype: What this receptor recognizes is not known. No per-base quality is available; no much larger clone lies one base away.

As encoded in the germline V gene, CDR1 is MNHNS while CDR2 is SASEGT. The CDR3 covers 15 residues, taking in both the cysteine and the phenylalanine. Only CDR3 DNA remains: 45 bases, in frame from the first base. The germline ends are 16 bases apart after V is trimmed by 0 bases and J by 8 bases. This TCR derives from a human donor in good health (CMV status not recorded). Some clones in this sample may be carry-over from other donors' samples. The starting material was cultured PBMCs, obtained from culture after CMV antigen stimulation. The chain is assembled from TRBV6-1 and TRBJ1-2; a weak D assignment points to TRBD1 (6 bases agree). The CDR3 reads CASSEAEGGSGGYTF. The DNA reads TGTGCCAGCAGTGAAGCTGAAGGGGGATCGGGAGGCTACACCTTC.